This T cell receptor (beta chain) was identified during a study of post-analysis software for immune sequencing data. Study information: Disease trajectories encompassed relapsing-remitting, secondary progressive and progressive-relapsing multiple sclerosis. Study results and caveats: Multiple sclerosis patients had significantly lower normalized Chao1 diversity than controls. Strong same-batch co-clustering of samples appeared with F measure clustering. Patients carried roughly 5 TRBV segments more frequently than controls did, and TRBV5-6, TRBV5-1 and TRBV20-1 were among them.

Every TCR beta cDNA library bore unique molecular identifiers. The source material, about 0.9 to 11 million T cells, gave rise to 500,000 or so cDNA molecules. TCRdb re-analysed the PCR reads in MiXCR, keeping a single row per CDR3 protein. The table shows some 890,000 distinct CDR3 sequences, with approximately 53% occurring only once. The CDR3 is 14 residues long. Germline V CDR1 and CDR2: SEHNR, FQNEAQ (reference sequence). Of note for this clonotype: Its antigen is unidentified. A much larger clonotype is one base distant, so this may be a read error.

The J gene is TRBJ2-7, the V gene TRBV7-9; the match to TRBD1 covers 7 bases. TRBJ2-1 explains the end of the DNA better; the J call may be wrong. This clonotype originated in a girl between 10 and 17 years old with multiple sclerosis. The sequenced sample was blood. CDR3 in amino acids: CASRLRGSQETQFF. The CDR3 DNA sequence: TGTGCCAGCAGACTCAGGGGGAGCCAAGAGACCCAGTTCTTC.